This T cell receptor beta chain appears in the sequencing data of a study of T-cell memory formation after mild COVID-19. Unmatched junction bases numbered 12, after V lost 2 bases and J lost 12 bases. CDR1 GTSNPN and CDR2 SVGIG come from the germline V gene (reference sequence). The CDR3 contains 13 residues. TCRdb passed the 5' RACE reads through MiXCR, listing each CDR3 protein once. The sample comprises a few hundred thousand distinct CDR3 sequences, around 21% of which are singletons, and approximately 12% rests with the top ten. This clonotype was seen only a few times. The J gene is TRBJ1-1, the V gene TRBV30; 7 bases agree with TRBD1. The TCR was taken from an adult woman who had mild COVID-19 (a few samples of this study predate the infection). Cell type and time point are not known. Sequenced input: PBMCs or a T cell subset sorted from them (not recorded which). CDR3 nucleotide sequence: TGTGCCTGGAGTCAACAGACAGGGATGAGAACTTTCTTT. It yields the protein CAWSQQTGMRTFF.